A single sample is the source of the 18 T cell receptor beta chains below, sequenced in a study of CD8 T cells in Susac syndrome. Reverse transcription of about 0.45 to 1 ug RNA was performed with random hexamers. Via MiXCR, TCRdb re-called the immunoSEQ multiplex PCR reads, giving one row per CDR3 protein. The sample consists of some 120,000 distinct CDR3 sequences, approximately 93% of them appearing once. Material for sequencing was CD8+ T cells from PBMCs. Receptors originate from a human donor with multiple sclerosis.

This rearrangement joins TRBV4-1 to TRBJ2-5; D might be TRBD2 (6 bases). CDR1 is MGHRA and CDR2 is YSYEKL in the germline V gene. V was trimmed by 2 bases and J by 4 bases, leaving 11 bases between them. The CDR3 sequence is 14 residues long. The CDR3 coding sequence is TGCGCCAGCAGCCAATTCGAGGGAGGAGAGACCCAGTACTTC. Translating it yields CASSQFEGGETQYF.

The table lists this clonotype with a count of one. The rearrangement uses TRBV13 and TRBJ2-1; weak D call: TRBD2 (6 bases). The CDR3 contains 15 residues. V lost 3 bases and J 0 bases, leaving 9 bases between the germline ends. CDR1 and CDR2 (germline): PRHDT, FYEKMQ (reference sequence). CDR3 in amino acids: CASSLGGASYNEQFF. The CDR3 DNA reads TGTGCCAGCAGCTTGGGGGGTGCCTCCTACAATGAGCAGTTCTTC.

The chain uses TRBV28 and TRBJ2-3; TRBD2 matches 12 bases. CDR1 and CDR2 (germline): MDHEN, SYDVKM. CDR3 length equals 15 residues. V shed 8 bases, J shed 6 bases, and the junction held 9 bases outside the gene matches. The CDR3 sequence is CASGLAGTSGDTQYF. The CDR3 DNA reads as TGTGCCAGCGGACTAGCGGGGACATCTGGGGATACGCAGTATTTT. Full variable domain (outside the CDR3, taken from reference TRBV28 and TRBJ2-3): DVKVTQSSRYLVKRTGEKVFLECVQDMDHENMFWYRQDPGLGLRLIYFSYDVKMKEKGDIPEGYSVSREKKERFSLILESASTNQTSMYLCASGLAGTSGDTQYFGPGTRLTVL.

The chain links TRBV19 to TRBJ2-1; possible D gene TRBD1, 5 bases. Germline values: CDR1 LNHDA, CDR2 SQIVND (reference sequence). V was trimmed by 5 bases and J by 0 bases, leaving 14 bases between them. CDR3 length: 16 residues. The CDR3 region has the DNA TGTGCCAGTAGTCCATGGACATTAAGCTCCTACAATGAGCAGTTCTTC. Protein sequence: CASSPWTLSSYNEQFF.

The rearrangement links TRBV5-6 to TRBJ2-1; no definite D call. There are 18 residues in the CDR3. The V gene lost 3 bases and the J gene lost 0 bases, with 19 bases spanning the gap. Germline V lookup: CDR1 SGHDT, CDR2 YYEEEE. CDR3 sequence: CASSSPHDPESSYNEQFF. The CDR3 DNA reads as TGTGCCAGCAGCTCCCCCCATGATCCGGAGAGCTCCTACAATGAGCAGTTCTTC.

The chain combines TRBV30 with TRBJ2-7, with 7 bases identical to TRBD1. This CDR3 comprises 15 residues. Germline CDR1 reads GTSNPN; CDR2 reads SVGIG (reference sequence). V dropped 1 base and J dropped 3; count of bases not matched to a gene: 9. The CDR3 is CAWSASRDSIYEQYF. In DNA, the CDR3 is TGTGCCTGGAGTGCTAGCCGGGACAGCATCTACGAGCAGTACTTC.

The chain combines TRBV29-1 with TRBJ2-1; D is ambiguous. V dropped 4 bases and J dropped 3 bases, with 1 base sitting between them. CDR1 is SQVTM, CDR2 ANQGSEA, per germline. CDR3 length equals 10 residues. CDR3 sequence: CSVVYNEQFF. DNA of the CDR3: TGCAGCGTTGTCTACAATGAGCAGTTCTTC.

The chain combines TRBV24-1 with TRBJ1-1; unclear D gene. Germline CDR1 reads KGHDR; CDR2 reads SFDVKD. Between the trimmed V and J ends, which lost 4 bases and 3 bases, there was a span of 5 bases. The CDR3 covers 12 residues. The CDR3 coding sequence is TGTGCCACCAGTGACCCCTACACTGAAGCTTTCTTT. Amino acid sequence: CATSDPYTEAFF.

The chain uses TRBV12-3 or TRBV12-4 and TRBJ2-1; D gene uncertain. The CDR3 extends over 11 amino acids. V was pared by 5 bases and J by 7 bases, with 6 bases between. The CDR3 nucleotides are TGTGCCAGCAGTAGCGAGAATGAGCAGTTCTTC. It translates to CASSSENEQFF.

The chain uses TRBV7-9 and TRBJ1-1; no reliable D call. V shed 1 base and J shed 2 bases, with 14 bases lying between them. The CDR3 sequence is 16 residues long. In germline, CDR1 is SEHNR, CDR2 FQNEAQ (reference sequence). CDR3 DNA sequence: TGTGCCAGCAGCTTAGGGGCCATGGGGTTAAACACTGAAGCTTTCTTT. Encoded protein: CASSLGAMGLNTEAFF.

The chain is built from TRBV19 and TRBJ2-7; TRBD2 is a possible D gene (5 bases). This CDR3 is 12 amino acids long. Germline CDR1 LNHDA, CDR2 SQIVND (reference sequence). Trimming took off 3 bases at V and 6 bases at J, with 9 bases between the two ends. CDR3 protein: CASSIWRFEQYV. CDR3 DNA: TGTGCCAGTAGTATTTGGAGGTTCGAGCAGTACGTC.

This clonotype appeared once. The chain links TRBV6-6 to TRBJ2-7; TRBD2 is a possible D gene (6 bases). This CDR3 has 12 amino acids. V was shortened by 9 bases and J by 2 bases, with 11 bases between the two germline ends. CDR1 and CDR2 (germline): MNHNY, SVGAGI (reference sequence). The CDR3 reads CASMGGTYEQYF. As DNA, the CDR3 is TGTGCCAGTATGGGGGGAACCTACGAGCAGTACTTC.

CDR3: CASTTPFARAVGLAGDTEQFF. CDR3 in DNA: TGTGCCAGCACCACCCCATTTGCGAGGGCAGTCGGACTAGCGGGAGACACAGAGCAGTTCTTC. The V and J genes are TRBV12-3 or TRBV12-4 and TRBJ2-1; 13 bases fit TRBD2. V shed 7 bases, J shed 10 bases, and the junction held 28 bases outside the gene matches. The CDR3 is 21 amino acids.

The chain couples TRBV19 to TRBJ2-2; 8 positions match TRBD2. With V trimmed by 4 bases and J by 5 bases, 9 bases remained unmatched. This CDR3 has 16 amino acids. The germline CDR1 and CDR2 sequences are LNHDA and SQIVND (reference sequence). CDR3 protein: CASSTRRAGGTGELFF. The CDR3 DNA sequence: TGTGCCAGTAGTACCCGTCGTGCGGGAGGAACCGGGGAGCTGTTTTTT. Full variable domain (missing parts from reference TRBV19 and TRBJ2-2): DGGITQSPKYLFRKEGQNVTLSCEQNLNHDAMYWYRQDPGQGLRLIYYSQIVNDFQKGDIAEGYSVSREKKESFPLTVTSAQKNPTAFYLCASSTRRAGGTGELFFGEGSRLTVL.

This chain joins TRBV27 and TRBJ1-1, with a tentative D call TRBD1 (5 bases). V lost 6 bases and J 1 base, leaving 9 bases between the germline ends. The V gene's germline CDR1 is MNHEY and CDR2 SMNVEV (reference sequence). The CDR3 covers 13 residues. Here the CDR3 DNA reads TGTGCCAGCAGCTTACAGGCGAACACTGAAGCTTTCTTT. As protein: CASSLQANTEAFF.

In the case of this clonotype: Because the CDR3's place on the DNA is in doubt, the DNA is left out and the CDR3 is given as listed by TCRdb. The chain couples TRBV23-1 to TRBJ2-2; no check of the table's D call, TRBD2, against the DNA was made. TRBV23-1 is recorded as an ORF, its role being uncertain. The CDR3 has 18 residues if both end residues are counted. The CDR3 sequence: CASSVRRSGPRTPGSCFF.

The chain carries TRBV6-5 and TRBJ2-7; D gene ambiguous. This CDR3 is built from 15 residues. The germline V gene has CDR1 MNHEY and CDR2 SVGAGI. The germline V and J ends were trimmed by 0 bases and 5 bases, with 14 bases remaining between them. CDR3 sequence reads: CASSYSILGINEQYF. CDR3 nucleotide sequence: TGTGCCAGCAGTTACTCGATCTTGGGGATCAACGAGCAGTACTTC.

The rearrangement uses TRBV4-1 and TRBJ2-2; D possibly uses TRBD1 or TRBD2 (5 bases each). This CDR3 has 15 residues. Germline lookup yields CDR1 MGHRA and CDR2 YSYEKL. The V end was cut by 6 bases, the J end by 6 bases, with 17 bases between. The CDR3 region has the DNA TGCGCCAGCAGAGGAGTGGGACCCTCGCCCGGGGAGCTGTTTTTT. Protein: CASRGVGPSPGELFF.